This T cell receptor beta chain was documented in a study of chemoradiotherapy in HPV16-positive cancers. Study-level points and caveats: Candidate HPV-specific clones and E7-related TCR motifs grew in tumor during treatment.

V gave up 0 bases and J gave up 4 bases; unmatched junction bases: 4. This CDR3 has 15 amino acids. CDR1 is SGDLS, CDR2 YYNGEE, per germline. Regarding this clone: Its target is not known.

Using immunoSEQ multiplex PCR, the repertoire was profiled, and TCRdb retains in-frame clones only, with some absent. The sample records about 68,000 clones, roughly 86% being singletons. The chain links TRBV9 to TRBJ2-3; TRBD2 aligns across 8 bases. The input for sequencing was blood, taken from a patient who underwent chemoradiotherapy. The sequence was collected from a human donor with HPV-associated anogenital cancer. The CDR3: CASSVGSSGSDTQYF. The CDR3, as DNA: TGTGCCAGCAGCGTAGGGTCTAGCGGGTCAGATACGCAGTATTTT.